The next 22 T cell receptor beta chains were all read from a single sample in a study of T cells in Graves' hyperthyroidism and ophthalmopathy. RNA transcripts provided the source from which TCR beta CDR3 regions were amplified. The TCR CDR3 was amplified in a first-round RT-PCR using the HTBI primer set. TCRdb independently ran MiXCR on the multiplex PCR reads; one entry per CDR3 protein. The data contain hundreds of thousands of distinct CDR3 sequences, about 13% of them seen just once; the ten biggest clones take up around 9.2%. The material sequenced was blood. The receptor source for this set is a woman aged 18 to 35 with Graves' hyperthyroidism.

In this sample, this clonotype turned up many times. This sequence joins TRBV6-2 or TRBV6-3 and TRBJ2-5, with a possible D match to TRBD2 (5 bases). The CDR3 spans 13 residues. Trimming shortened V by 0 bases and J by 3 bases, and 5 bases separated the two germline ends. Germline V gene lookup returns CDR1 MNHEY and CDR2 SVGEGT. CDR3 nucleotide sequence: TGTGCCAGCAGTTACTCGAGGGAAGAGACCCAGTACTTC. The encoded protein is CASSYSREETQYF.

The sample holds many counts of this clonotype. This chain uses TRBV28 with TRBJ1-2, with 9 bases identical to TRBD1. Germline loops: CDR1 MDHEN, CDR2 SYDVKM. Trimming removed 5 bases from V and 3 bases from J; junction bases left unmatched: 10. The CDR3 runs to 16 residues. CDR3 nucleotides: TGTGCCAGCAGTACCACAGGGGGCTTGTTTGACTATGGCTACACCTTC. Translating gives CASSTTGGLFDYGYTF.

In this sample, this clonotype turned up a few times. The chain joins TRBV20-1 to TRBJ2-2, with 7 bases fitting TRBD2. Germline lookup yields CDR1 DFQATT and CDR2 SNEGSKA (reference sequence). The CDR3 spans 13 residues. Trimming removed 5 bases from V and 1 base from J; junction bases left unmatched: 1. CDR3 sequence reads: CSAGGRNTGELFF. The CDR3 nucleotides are TGCAGTGCTGGCGGGAGGAACACCGGGGAGCTGTTTTTT.

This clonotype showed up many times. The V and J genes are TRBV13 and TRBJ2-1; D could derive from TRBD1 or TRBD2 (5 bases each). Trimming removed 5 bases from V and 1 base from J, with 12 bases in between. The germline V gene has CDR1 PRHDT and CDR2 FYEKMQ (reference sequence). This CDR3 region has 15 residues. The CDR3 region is CASSGTGRSYNEQFF. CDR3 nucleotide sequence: TGTGCCAGCAGCGGGACGGGAAGGTCCTACAATGAGCAGTTCTTC.

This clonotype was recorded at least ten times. Here the CDR3 reads CASSPGFGGHNEQYF. The CDR3 DNA reads TGTGCCAGCAGCCCAGGATTCGGGGGGCACAACGAGCAGTACTTC. The chain joins TRBV7-9 to TRBJ2-7; weak D call: TRBD2 (7 bases). There are 15 residues in the CDR3. V lost 5 bases and J lost 5, with 19 bases in between. Germline V gene lookup returns CDR1 SEHNR and CDR2 FQNEAQ (reference sequence).

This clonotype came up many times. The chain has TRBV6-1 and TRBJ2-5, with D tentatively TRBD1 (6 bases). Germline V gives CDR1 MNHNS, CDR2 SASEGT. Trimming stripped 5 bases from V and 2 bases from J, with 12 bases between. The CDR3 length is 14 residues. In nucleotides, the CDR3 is TGTGCCAGCAGTTACCCAGGGGCTCAAGAGACCCAGTACTTC. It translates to CASSYPGAQETQYF.

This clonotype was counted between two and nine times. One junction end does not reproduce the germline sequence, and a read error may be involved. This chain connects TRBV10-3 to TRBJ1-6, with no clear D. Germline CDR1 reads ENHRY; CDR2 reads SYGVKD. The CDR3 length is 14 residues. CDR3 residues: CATSERAANSPLHF. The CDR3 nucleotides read TGTGCCACCAGTGAGAGGGCAGCTAATTCACCCCTCCACTTT.

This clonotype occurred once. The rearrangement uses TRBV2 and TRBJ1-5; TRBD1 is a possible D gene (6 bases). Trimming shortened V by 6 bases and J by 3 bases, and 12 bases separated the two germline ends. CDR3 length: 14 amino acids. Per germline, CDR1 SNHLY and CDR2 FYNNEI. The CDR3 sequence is CASRGGEHNQPQHF. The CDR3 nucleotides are TGTGCCAGCAGGGGGGGCGAGCACAATCAGCCCCAGCATTTT.

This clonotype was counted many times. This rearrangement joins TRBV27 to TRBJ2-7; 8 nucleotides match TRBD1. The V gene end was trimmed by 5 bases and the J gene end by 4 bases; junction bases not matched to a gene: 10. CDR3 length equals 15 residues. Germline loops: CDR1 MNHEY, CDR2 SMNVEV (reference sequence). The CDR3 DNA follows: TGTGCCAGCAGTCCCGGACAGGGTAAGCTGTACGAGCAGTACTTC. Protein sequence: CASSPGQGKLYEQYF.

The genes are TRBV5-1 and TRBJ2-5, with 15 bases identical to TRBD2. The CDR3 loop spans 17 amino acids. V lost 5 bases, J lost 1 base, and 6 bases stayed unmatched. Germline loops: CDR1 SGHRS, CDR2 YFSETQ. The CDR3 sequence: CASRTGTSGRIQETQYF. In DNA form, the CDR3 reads TGCGCCAGCAGAACCGGGACTAGCGGGAGGATCCAAGAGACCCAGTACTTC.

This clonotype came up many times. The CDR3 protein is CASSSNSGSTDTQYF. The CDR3 DNA follows: TGTGCCAGCAGCTCTAATAGCGGGAGCACAGATACGCAGTATTTT. The chain has TRBV7-9 and TRBJ2-3; 7 nucleotides match TRBD2. With 4 bases clipped from V and 0 bases from J, the junction kept 4 bases outside the gene matches. The CDR3 is 15 amino acids. From germline, CDR1 is SEHNR and CDR2 FQNEAQ (reference sequence).

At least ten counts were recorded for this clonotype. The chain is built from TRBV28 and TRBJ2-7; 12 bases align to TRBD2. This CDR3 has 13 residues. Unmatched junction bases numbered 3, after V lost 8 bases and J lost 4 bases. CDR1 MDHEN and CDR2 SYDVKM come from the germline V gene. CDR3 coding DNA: TGTGCCAGCCTACTAGCGGGAGGTTACGAGCAGTACTTC. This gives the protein CASLLAGGYEQYF. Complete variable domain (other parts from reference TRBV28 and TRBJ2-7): DVKVTQSSRYLVKRTGEKVFLECVQDMDHENMFWYRQDPGLGLRLIYFSYDVKMKEKGDIPEGYSVSREKKERFSLILESASTNQTSMYLCASLLAGGYEQYFGPGTRLTVT.

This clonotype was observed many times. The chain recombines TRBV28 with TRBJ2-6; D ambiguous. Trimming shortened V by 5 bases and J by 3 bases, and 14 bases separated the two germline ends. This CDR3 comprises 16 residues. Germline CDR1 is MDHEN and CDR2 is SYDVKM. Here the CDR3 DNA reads TGTGCCAGCAGTCCCTCCCCTAAGGGTGGGGCCAACGTCCTGACTTTC. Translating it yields CASSPSPKGGANVLTF.

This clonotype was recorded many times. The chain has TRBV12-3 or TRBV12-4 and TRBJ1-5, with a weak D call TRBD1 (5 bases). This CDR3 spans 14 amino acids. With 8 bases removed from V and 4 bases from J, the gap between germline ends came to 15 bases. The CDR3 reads CASGRPGGNQPQHF. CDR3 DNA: TGTGCCAGCGGGCGACCGGGGGGGAATCAGCCCCAGCATTTT.

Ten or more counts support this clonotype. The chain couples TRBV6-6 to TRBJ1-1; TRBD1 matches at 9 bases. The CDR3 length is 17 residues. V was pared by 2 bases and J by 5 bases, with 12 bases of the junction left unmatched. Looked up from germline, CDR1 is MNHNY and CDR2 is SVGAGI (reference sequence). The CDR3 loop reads CASSYLQGAGGRTEAFF. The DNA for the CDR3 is TGTGCCAGCAGTTACCTACAGGGGGCGGGAGGTCGGACTGAAGCTTTCTTT.

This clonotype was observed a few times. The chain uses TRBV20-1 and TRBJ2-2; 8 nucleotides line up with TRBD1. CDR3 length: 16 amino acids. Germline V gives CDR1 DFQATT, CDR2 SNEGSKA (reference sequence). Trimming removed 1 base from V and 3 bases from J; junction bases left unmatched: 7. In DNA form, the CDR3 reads TGCAGTGCTAGAGCCGGTCACAGGGGGGACACCGGGGAGCTGTTTTTT. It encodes CSARAGHRGDTGELFF.

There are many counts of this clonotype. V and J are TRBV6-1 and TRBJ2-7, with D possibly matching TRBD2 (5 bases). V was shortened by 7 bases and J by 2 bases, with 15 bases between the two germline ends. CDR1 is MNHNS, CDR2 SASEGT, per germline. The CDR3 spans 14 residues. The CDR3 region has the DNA TGTGCCAGCACCTTGGACTTATCCGCCTACGAGCAGTACTTC. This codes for CASTLDLSAYEQYF.

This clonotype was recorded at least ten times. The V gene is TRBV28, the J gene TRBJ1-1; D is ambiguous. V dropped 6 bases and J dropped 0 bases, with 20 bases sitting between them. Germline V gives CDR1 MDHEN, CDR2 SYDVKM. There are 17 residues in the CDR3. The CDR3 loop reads CASRSSGKRGLNTEAFF. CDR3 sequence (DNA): TGTGCCAGCAGATCCAGCGGCAAGAGAGGGTTGAACACTGAAGCTTTCTTT.

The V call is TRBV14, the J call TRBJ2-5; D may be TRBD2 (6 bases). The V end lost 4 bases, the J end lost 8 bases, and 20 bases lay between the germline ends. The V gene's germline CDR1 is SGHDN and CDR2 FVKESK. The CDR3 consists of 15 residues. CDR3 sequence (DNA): TGTGCCAGCAGCCCCTCCGGGACTGGTGGTCGTACCCAGTACTTC. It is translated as CASSPSGTGGRTQYF.

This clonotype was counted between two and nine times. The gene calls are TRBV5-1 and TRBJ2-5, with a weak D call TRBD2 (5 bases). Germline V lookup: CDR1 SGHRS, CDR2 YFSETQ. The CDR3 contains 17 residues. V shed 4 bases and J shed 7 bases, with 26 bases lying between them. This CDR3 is CASSPGGSTKIDGTQYF. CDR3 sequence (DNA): TGCGCCAGCAGCCCTGGAGGAAGCACTAAGATAGACGGGACCCAGTACTTC. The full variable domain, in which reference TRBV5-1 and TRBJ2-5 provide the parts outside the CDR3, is KAGVTQTPRYLIKTRGQQVTLSCSPISGHRSVSWYQQTPGQGLQFLFEYFSETQRNKGNFPGRFSGRQFSNSRSEMNVSTLELGDSALYLCASSPGGSTKIDGTQYFGPGTRLLVL.

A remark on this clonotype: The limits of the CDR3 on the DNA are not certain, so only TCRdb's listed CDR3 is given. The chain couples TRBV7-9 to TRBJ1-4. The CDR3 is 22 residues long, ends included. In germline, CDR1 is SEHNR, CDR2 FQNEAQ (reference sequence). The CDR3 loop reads CASRPSPPNEKLFFGGLEKLFF.

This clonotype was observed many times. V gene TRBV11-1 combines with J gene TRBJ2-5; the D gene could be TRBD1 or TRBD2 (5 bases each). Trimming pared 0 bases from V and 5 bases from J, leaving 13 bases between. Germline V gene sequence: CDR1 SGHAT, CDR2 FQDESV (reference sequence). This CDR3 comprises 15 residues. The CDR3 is CASSLAPSGPETQYF. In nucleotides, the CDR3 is TGTGCCAGCAGCTTAGCCCCTTCGGGGCCGGAGACCCAGTACTTC.